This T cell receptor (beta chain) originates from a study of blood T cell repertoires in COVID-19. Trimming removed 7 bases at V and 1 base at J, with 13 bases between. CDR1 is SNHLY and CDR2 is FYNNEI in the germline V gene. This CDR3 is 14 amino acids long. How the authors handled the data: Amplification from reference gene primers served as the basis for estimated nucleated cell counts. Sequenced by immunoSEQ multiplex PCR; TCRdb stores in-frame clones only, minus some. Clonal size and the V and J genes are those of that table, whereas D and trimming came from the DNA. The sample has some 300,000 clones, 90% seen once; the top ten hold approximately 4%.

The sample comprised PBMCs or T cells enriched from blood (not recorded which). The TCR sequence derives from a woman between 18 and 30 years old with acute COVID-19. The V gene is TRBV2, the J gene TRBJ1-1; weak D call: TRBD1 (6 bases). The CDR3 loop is CASTLVRGNTEAFF. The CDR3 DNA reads TGTGCCAGCACCCTGGTCAGGGGGAACACTGAAGCTTTCTTT.